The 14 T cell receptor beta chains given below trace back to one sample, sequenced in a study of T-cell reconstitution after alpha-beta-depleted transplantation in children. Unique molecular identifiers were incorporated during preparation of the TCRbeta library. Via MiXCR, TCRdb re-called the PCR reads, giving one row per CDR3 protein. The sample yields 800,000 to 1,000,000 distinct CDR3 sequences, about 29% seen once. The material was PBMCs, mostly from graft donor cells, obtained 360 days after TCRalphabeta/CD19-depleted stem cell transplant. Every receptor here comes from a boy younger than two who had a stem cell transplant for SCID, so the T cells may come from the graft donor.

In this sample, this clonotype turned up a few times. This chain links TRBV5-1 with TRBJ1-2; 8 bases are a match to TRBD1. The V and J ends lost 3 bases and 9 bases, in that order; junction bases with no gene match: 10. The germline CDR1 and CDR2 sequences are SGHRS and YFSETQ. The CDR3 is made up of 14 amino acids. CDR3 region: CASSSGQGGDSYTF. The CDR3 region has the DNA TGCGCCAGCAGCTCTGGACAGGGTGGGGACAGCTACACCTTC.

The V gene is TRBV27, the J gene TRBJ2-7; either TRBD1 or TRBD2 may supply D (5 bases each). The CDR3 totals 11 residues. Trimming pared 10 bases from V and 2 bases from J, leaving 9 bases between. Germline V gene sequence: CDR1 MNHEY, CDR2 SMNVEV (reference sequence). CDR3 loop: CATGAAYEQYF. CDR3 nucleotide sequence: TGTGCCACCGGGGCGGCCTACGAGCAGTACTTC.

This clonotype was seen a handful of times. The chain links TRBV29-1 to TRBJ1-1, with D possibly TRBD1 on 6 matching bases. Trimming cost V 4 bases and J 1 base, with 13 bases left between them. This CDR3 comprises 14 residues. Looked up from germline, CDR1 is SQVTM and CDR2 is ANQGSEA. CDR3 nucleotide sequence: TGCAGCGTTGGCCGGGCGGGGGCGAACACTGAAGCTTTCTTT. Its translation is CSVGRAGANTEAFF.

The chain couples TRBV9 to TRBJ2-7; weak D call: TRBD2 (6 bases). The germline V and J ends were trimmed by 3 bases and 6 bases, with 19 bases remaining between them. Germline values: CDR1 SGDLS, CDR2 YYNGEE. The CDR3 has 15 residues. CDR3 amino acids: CASSGAAGHAGEQYF. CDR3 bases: TGTGCCAGCAGCGGAGCAGCGGGTCATGCGGGCGAGCAGTACTTC.

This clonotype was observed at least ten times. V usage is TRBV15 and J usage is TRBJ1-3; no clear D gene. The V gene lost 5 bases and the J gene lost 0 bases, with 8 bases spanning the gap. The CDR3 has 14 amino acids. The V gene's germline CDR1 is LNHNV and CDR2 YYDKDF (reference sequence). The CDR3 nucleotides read TGTGCCACCAGCGGCGGGAGCTCTGGAAACACCATATATTTT. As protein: CATSGGSSGNTIYF.

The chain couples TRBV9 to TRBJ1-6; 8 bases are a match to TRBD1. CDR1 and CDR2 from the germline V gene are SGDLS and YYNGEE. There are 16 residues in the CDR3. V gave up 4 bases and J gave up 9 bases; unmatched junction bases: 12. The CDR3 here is CASSPSPGQGISPLHF. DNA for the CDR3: TGTGCCAGCAGCCCAAGCCCCGGACAGGGCATTTCACCCCTCCACTTT.

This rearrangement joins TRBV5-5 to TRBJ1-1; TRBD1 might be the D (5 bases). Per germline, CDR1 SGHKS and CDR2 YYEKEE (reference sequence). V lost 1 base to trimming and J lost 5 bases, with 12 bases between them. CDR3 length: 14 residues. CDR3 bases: TGTGCCAGCAGCTTGTATGAGGGGCGTACTGAAGCTTTCTTT. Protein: CASSLYEGRTEAFF.

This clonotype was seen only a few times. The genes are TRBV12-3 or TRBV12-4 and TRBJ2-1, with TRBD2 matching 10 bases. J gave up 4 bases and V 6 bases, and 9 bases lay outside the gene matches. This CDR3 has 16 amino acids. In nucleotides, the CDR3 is TGTGCCAGCAGACCCGAGGCACTAGCGGGATACAATGAGCAGTTCTTC. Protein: CASRPEALAGYNEQFF.

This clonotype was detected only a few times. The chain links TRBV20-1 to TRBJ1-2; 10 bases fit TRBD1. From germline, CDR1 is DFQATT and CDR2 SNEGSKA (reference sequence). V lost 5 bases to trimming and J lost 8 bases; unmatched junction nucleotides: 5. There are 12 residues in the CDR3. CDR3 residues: CSASDRGHGYTF. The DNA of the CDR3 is TGCAGTGCTTCTGACAGGGGGCACGGCTACACCTTC.

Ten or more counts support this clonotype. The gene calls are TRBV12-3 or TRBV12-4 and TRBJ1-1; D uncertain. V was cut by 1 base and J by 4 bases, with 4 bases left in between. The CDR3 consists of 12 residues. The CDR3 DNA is TGTGCCAGCAGTTTAGGGAGCACTGAAGCTTTCTTT. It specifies CASSLGSTEAFF.

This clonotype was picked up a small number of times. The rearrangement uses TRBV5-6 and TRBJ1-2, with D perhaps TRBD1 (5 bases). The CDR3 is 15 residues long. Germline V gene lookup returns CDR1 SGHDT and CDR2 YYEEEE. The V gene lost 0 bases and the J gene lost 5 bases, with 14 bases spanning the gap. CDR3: CASSLGQTGPYGYTF. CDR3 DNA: TGTGCCAGCAGCTTGGGACAGACCGGGCCGTATGGCTACACCTTC.

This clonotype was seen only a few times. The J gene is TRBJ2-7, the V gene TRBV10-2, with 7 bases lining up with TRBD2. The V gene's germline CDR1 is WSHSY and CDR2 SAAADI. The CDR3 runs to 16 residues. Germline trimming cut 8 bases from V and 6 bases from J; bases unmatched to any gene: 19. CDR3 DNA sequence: TGCGCCAGCTTTCCCGTGGGGGGGACGGGGAGACCCGAGCAGTACTTC. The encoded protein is CASFPVGGTGRPEQYF.

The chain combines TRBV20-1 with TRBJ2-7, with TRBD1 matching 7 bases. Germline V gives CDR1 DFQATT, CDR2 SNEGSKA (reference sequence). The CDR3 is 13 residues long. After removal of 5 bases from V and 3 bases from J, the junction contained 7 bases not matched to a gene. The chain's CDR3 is CSALTGSNYEQYF. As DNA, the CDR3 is TGCAGTGCTTTGACAGGGAGTAACTACGAGCAGTACTTC.

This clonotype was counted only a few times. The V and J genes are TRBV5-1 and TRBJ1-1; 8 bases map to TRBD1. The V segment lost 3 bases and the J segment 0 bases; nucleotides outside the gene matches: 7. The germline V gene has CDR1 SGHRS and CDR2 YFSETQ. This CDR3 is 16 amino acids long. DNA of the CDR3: TGCGCCAGCAGCTCCCAGGGGGCCCGGATGAACACTGAAGCTTTCTTT. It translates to CASSSQGARMNTEAFF.